The 5 T cell receptor beta chains below come from one sample, sequenced in a study of identical twins. TCRdb redid the calling of the 5' RACE reads with MiXCR, one entry per CDR3 protein. The sample yields roughly 570,000 distinct CDR3 sequences, more than 9% seen once. The same specimen was also included in a second study, on yellow fever vaccine responses in identical twins.

Source material: PBMCs. The source is a woman between 18 and 29 years old in good health.

This clonotype was recorded at least ten times. The J gene is TRBJ2-1, the V gene TRBV20-1; D may correspond to TRBD1 or TRBD2 (6 bases each). The CDR3 is 14 residues long. V was clipped by 6 bases and J by 4 bases, with 16 bases between them. Germline values: CDR1 DFQATT, CDR2 SNEGSKA (reference sequence). CDR3 nucleotide sequence: TGCAGTGCGGGGGGCAGCCGAGGGTACAATGAGCAGTTCTTC. Its translation: CSAGGSRGYNEQFF.

This clonotype came up a few times. The CDR3 protein is CAWTEGNEQFF. CDR3 DNA sequence: TGTGCCTGGACCGAGGGCAATGAGCAGTTCTTC. This sequence joins TRBV30 and TRBJ2-1; TRBD2 is a possible D gene (5 bases). Germline-derived CDR1 and CDR2 are GTSNPN and SVGIG (reference sequence). V lost 4 bases, J lost 6 bases, and 7 bases lay in between. The CDR3 runs 11 residues.

In this sample, this clonotype turned up many times. This chain connects TRBV16 to TRBJ1-6; tentatively, D is TRBD1 (5 bases). CDR3 length: 15 amino acids. Between the trimmed V and J ends, which lost 0 bases and 7 bases, there was a span of 10 bases. Germline CDR1 KGHSY, CDR2 FQNENV. In nucleotides, the CDR3 is TGTGCCAGCAGCCAATCACGGGGGGTAAATTCACCCCTCCACTTT. As protein: CASSQSRGVNSPLHF.

The CDR3 region has the DNA TGCAGCGTCAAAAGGGGGACACACGACAATGAGCAGTTCTTC. As protein: CSVKRGTHDNEQFF. The chain joins TRBV29-1 to TRBJ2-1, with D maybe TRBD1 (6 bases). This CDR3 has 14 amino acids. The germline V gene has CDR1 SQVTM and CDR2 ANQGSEA. Trimming cost V 6 bases and J 5 bases, with 17 bases left between them.

The V call is TRBV3-1, the J call TRBJ2-1; 10 nucleotides match TRBD2. CDR1 is LGHDT and CDR2 is YNNKEL in the germline V gene (reference sequence). After removal of 8 bases from V and 6 bases from J, the junction contained 16 bases not matched to a gene. There are 17 residues in the CDR3. In DNA, the CDR3 is TGTGCCAGCTGCAAATTCTCGTGGGGGACTAGCGTCAATGAGCAGTTCTTC. Translating it yields CASCKFSWGTSVNEQFF.